These 16 T cell receptor beta chains were all obtained from the same sample, sequenced in a study of regulatory T cells in long-lasting Graves disease. The time point: newly diagnosed GD, antithyroid drugs for less than 3 months. Researchers made the TCR library from RNA that was extracted from PBMCs. According to the study, TCR beta libraries were built with iRepertoire HTBI primers and CDR3-region Arm-PCR. TCRdb re-analysed the multiplex PCR reads in MiXCR, keeping a single row per CDR3 protein. Of about 520,000 distinct CDR3 sequences listed, around 13% are singletons. These records were also assigned to another study, of T cells in Graves' hyperthyroidism and ophthalmopathy.

Sequencing was performed on peripheral blood mononuclear cells (PBMCs), taken at new diagnosis, from a patient treated with antithyroid drugs. The receptors originated from a woman in her 30s with Graves disease.

The table lists this clonotype with many counts. The rearrangement links TRBV11-2 to TRBJ1-6, with 7 bases lining up with TRBD1. Per the germline V gene, CDR1 is SGHAT and CDR2 is FQNNGV. Trimming removed 4 bases from V and 8 bases from J; junction bases left unmatched: 5. There are 14 residues in the CDR3. The CDR3 region has the DNA TGTGCCAGCAGCTGGACAGGCCGGGATTCACCCCTCCACTTT. This sequence encodes CASSWTGRDSPLHF.

This clonotype was found many times. The chain links TRBV7-2 to TRBJ2-6; the D is unclear. Per germline, CDR1 SGHTA and CDR2 FQGNSA. There are 17 residues in the CDR3. Trimming took 5 bases from V and 3 from J, leaving 17 bases between them. CDR3 nucleotide sequence: TGTGCCAGCAGCCCAAGGGTGGGAACGGATGGGGCCAACGTCCTGACTTTC. Protein sequence: CASSPRVGTDGANVLTF. Using reference TRBV7-2 and TRBJ2-6 for the parts outside the CDR3, the full variable domain is GAGVSQSPSNKVTEKGKDVELRCDPISGHTALYWYRQSLGQGLEFLIYFQGNSAPDKSGLPSDRFSAERTGGSVSTLTIQRTQQEDSAVYLCASSPRVGTDGANVLTFGAGSRLTVL.

This clonotype was seen many times. The chain uses TRBV2 and TRBJ2-7; the D call may be TRBD1 or TRBD2 (5 bases each). The V gene's germline CDR1 is SNHLY and CDR2 FYNNEI. CDR3 length: 14 residues. Trimming shortened V by 4 bases and J by 2 bases, and 12 bases separated the two germline ends. This CDR3 reads CASSVREGTYEQYF. In DNA form, the CDR3 reads TGTGCCAGCAGTGTTCGTGAGGGGACCTACGAGCAGTACTTC.

The table lists this clonotype with many counts. The chain combines TRBV4-1 with TRBJ2-7; 9 bases line up with TRBD2. Trimming at V came to 1 base and at J to 4 bases, leaving 14 bases not matched to a gene. CDR3 size: 18 residues. Germline V gives CDR1 MGHRA, CDR2 YSYEKL. CDR3 sequence (DNA): TGCGCCAGCAGCCAAGGTCCCCTAGCGGGATTACAAAGGTACGAGCAGTACTTC. Translation gives CASSQGPLAGLQRYEQYF.

In its sample, this clonotype was seen a few times. V and J are TRBV7-9 and TRBJ1-1; a weak D match, TRBD1 (5 bases). This CDR3 is built from 14 residues. Germline V gene data show CDR1 as SEHNR and CDR2 as FQNEAQ (reference sequence). The V end was cut by 5 bases, the J end by 5 bases, with 15 bases between. In DNA, the CDR3 is TGTGCCAGCAGCGAAACAGGTGTGTGGACTGAAGCTTTCTTT. Protein sequence: CASSETGVWTEAFF.

The chain carries TRBV7-9 and TRBJ1-1; tentative D call: TRBD1 (6 bases). Trimming took off 1 base at V and 2 bases at J, with 11 bases between the two ends. The CDR3 length is 15 residues. Germline V gene lookup returns CDR1 SEHNR and CDR2 FQNEAQ (reference sequence). CDR3 sequence: CASSLVGGINTEAFF. The CDR3 nucleotides are TGTGCCAGCAGCTTAGTAGGGGGAATCAACACTGAAGCTTTCTTT.

The chain uses TRBV4-1 and TRBJ1-4; unclear D gene. This CDR3 is built from 17 residues. V was clipped by 1 base and J by 8 bases, with 20 bases between them. Germline V gene lookup returns CDR1 MGHRA and CDR2 YSYEKL. In nucleotides, the CDR3 is TGCGCCAGCAGCCAAGGCTCGGCCGGAACAGTAAGGGAAAAACTGTTTTTT. Translating it yields CASSQGSAGTVREKLFF.

This clonotype was seen repeatedly, ten times or more. V usage is TRBV12-3 or TRBV12-4 and J usage is TRBJ1-2; D might be TRBD1 (5 bases). This CDR3 has 15 residues. The V and J ends lost 6 bases and 0 bases respectively, with 14 bases between them. The DNA for the CDR3 is TGTGCCAGCAGCCTGAGGGGCAGAACTAACTATGGCTACACCTTC. Its translation is CASSLRGRTNYGYTF.

This clonotype was seen repeatedly, ten times or more. The rearrangement uses TRBV20-1 and TRBJ2-4, with D perhaps given as TRBD1 or TRBD2 (5 bases each). Germline assignment: CDR1 DFQATT and CDR2 SNEGSKA (reference sequence). The CDR3 has 15 residues. V was trimmed by 4 bases and J by 1 base, leaving 14 bases between them. The CDR3 spells CSATRVGEAKNIQYF. The CDR3, as DNA: TGCAGTGCTACTCGGGTAGGGGAGGCCAAAAACATTCAGTACTTC.

This clonotype occurred many times. The CDR3 sequence is CASSLHRLETQYF. CDR3 nucleotides: TGTGCCAGCAGTTTACATCGGTTAGAGACCCAGTACTTC. The V call is TRBV27, the J call TRBJ2-5; no firm D call. There are 13 residues in the CDR3. Germline CDR1 is MNHEY and CDR2 is SMNVEV (reference sequence). Trimming cost V 2 bases and J 4 bases, with 8 bases left between them.

The chain uses TRBV7-6 and TRBJ2-1; possibly TRBD2 for D (6 bases). The V gene lost 5 bases and the J gene lost 9 bases, with 17 bases spanning the gap. Per the germline V gene, CDR1 is SGHVS and CDR2 is FNYEAQ. This CDR3 contains 14 residues. The CDR3 nucleotides read TGTGCCAGCAGCCATCTAGCGTTAATTGCTGAGCAGTTCTTC. Translating gives CASSHLALIAEQFF.

As concerns this clonotype: This clone may be a read error of a much larger clone one base away. The chain combines TRBV30 with TRBJ2-7; D remains ambiguous. The CDR3 length is 13 residues. Germline loops: CDR1 GTSNPN, CDR2 SVGIG (reference sequence). The CDR3 DNA reads TGTGACTGGAGCACCGGAAGCTCCTACGAGCAGTACTTC. Translated: CDWSTGSSYEQYF.

This clonotype was observed many times. The V gene is TRBV20-1, the J gene TRBJ2-1; D possibly corresponds to TRBD1 (6 bases). The CDR3 is 15 residues long. The ends were cut back, 0 bases at V and 0 bases at J, with 9 bases in the middle. From germline, CDR1 is DFQATT and CDR2 SNEGSKA (reference sequence). CDR3 DNA: TGCAGTGCTAGAGAGACAGGAAGCTCCTACAATGAGCAGTTCTTC. Protein sequence: CSARETGSSYNEQFF.

This clonotype has a count of ten or more. This chain links TRBV28 with TRBJ1-1; tentative D call: TRBD1 (5 bases). V shed 3 bases and J shed 5 bases, with 16 bases lying between them. CDR3 length equals 15 residues. In germline, CDR1 is MDHEN, CDR2 SYDVKM. The CDR3 sequence is CASSFTREGKTEAFF. In nucleotides, the CDR3 is TGTGCCAGCAGTTTTACCCGGGAGGGGAAGACTGAAGCTTTCTTT.

This clonotype has just a few counts. The chain couples TRBV28 to TRBJ1-2; D remains ambiguous. Germline CDR1 is MDHEN and CDR2 is SYDVKM. V lost 7 bases, J lost 3 bases, and 12 bases lay in between. This CDR3 is 13 amino acids long. CDR3 DNA: TGTGCCAGCACCGCCCGAGGGTACTATGGCTACACCTTC. Encoded protein: CASTARGYYGYTF.

In its sample, this clonotype was seen a few times. The chain joins TRBV25-1 to TRBJ2-3; D is undetermined. The ends were cut back, 5 bases at V and 0 bases at J, with 9 bases in the middle. Germline-derived CDR1 and CDR2 are MGHDK and SYGVNS. This CDR3 comprises 14 residues. DNA for the CDR3: TGTGCCAGCAGTCCTGAAACTAGCACAGATACGCAGTATTTT. It encodes CASSPETSTDTQYF.